The 30 T cell receptor beta chains presented below share a single source sample, sequenced in a study of CD8 T cells in ankylosing spondylitis. TCRdb analysed the 5' RACE reads with MiXCR anew, one entry per CDR3 protein. Of about 150,000 distinct CDR3 sequences in the sample, just under 7.5% were seen once. The sequenced sample consisted of blood, either unsorted or a sorted T cell fraction (not recorded which). Source of these receptors: a female donor with ankylosing spondylitis or in good health (not recorded which).

This clonotype was recorded many times. V and J are TRBV7-2 and TRBJ1-2; D is undetermined. Germline lookup yields CDR1 SGHTA and CDR2 FQGNSA. The V gene lost 1 base and the J gene lost 4 bases, with 4 bases spanning the gap. This CDR3 is 12 amino acids long. The CDR3 region has the DNA TGTGCCAGCAGCTTAGATGGCTATGGCTACACCTTC. Protein product: CASSLDGYGYTF.

This clonotype was observed at least ten times. The chain uses TRBV7-9 and TRBJ2-7; 7 nucleotides match TRBD1. There are 16 residues in the CDR3. In germline, CDR1 is SEHNR, CDR2 FQNEAQ (reference sequence). Germline trimming cut 5 bases from V and 1 base from J; bases unmatched to any gene: 11. Here the CDR3 reads CASSHHQDRASYEQYF. The CDR3 nucleotides read TGTGCCAGCAGCCACCATCAAGACAGGGCATCCTACGAGCAGTACTTC.

This clonotype was found a few times. The V and J genes are TRBV29-1 and TRBJ2-3, with 10 nucleotides matching TRBD2. Per the germline V gene, CDR1 is SQVTM and CDR2 is ANQGSEA. CDR3 length equals 14 residues. After removal of 3 bases from V and 6 bases from J, the junction contained 6 bases not matched to a gene. CDR3 DNA sequence: TGCAGCGTTGAGCCTAGCGGGGGAGGGGATACGCAGTATTTT. Its translation: CSVEPSGGGDTQYF.

This clonotype came up many times. The V call is TRBV5-1, the J call TRBJ2-2, with D perhaps TRBD1 or TRBD2 (5 bases each). Germline V lookup: CDR1 SGHRS, CDR2 YFSETQ. There are 14 residues in the CDR3. Trimming took 4 bases from V and 4 from J, leaving 11 bases between them. The CDR3 region has the DNA TGCGCCAGCAGCAGCGGACATCCCACCGGGGAGCTGTTTTTT. It encodes CASSSGHPTGELFF.

This clonotype has ten or more counts. The chain links TRBV20-1 to TRBJ2-2; D is ambiguous. The CDR3 consists of 15 residues. Germline CDR1 is DFQATT and CDR2 is SNEGSKA (reference sequence). The V end lost 1 base, the J end lost 0 bases, and 9 bases lay between the germline ends. This chain's CDR3 is CSARAPDSNTGELFF. DNA for the CDR3: TGCAGTGCTAGAGCCCCAGACTCGAACACCGGGGAGCTGTTTTTT.

This clonotype was seen at least ten times. CDR3 DNA sequence: TGCGCCAGCAGCTTGGCAGGGGGCCCTAATGGCTACACCTTC. Translated, it gives CASSLAGGPNGYTF. This chain uses TRBV5-1 with TRBJ1-2; 8 positions match TRBD1. The CDR3 is 14 residues long. CDR1 is SGHRS, CDR2 YFSETQ, per germline. With V trimmed by 0 bases and J by 6 bases, 4 bases remained unmatched. The variable domain in full, completed from reference TRBV5-1 and TRBJ1-2, reads KAGVTQTPRYLIKTRGQQVTLSCSPISGHRSVSWYQQTPGQGLQFLFEYFSETQRNKGNFPGRFSGRQFSNSRSEMNVSTLELGDSALYLCASSLAGGPNGYTFGSGTRLTVV.

This clonotype was detected ten times or more. DNA for the CDR3: TGTGCCACCAGCAGAGAAGGGACAGGGTACTATGGCTACACCTTC. Translation gives CATSREGTGYYGYTF. The V gene is TRBV15, the J gene TRBJ1-2; 9 bases are shared with TRBD1. This CDR3 is built from 15 residues. Germline-derived CDR1 and CDR2 are LNHNV and YYDKDF (reference sequence). The ends lost 0 bases at V and 3 bases at J; junction bases unmatched: 2.

This clonotype was detected ten times or more. CDR3 residues: CASSLVGRGQTTNEKLFF. DNA for the CDR3: TGTGCCAGCAGCTTAGTCGGTAGAGGCCAGACAACTAATGAAAAACTGTTTTTT. This rearrangement joins TRBV11-2 to TRBJ1-4; D is uncertain. V was shortened by 1 base and J by 0 bases, with 15 bases between the two germline ends. The CDR3 is 18 residues long. Germline values: CDR1 SGHAT, CDR2 FQNNGV.

Only a few counts were recorded for this clonotype. V gene TRBV11-3 combines with J gene TRBJ2-1; tentatively, D is TRBD1 (5 bases). Looked up from germline, CDR1 is SGHNT and CDR2 is YENEEA. This CDR3 has 15 residues. Trimming cost V 5 bases and J 2 bases, with 13 bases left between them. In nucleotides, the CDR3 is TGTGCCAGCAGCCACGACAGTTTAGCCTACAATGAGCAGTTCTTC. Protein sequence: CASSHDSLAYNEQFF.

In its sample, this clonotype was seen many times. The V gene is TRBV15, the J gene TRBJ1-4; D is undetermined. V was trimmed by 4 bases and J by 0 bases, leaving 6 bases between them. Germline V gives CDR1 LNHNV, CDR2 YYDKDF (reference sequence). This CDR3 has 14 residues. In DNA, the CDR3 is TGTGCCACCAGCAAAGGGTCAACTAATGAAAAACTGTTTTTT. Translated: CATSKGSTNEKLFF.

The table lists this clonotype with many counts. V usage is TRBV7-9 and J usage is TRBJ1-4; D gene ambiguous. The length of the CDR3 is 15 residues. CDR1 is SEHNR and CDR2 is FQNEAQ in the germline V gene (reference sequence). V lost 1 base and J 5 bases, leaving 11 bases between the germline ends. CDR3 sequence: CASSLVASLNEKLFF. The CDR3 DNA reads TGTGCCAGCAGCTTAGTGGCCTCCTTGAATGAAAAACTGTTTTTT.

This clonotype has a handful of counts. The chain employs TRBV6-5 and TRBJ1-1; D is unclear. Trimming stripped 7 bases from V and 2 bases from J, with 14 bases between. CDR1 is MNHEY, CDR2 SVGAGI, per germline. CDR3 length: 14 amino acids. This chain's CDR3 is CASNLRGGNTEAFF. CDR3 coding DNA: TGTGCCAGCAATCTTCGCGGTGGAAACACTGAAGCTTTCTTT.

As for this clonotype: A much larger clone sits a single nucleotide away, making a read error possible. This chain uses TRBV28 with TRBJ2-1, with unresolved D. This CDR3 is 10 amino acids long. The V gene's germline CDR1 is MDHEN and CDR2 SYDVKM. The V and J ends lost 3 bases and 9 bases respectively, with 3 bases between them. The CDR3 loop reads CASSLGEQFF. The CDR3 nucleotides are TGTGCCAGCAGTTTGGGTGAGCAGTTCTTC. The whole variable domain, remainder taken from reference TRBV28 and TRBJ2-1, is DVKVTQSSRYLVKRTGEKVFLECVQDMDHENMFWYRQDPGLGLRLIYFSYDVKMKEKGDIPEGYSVSREKKERFSLILESASTNQTSMYLCASSLGEQFFGPGTRLTVL.

In its sample, this clonotype was seen a few times. The chain couples TRBV5-1 to TRBJ2-7; D may be TRBD1 (5 bases). Trimming stripped 4 bases from V and 0 bases from J, with 14 bases between. In germline, CDR1 is SGHRS, CDR2 YFSETQ. CDR3 size: 15 residues. The CDR3 nucleotides read TGCGCCAGCAGCAGAGGACACTCTAGCTCCTACGAGCAGTACTTC. Residues: CASSRGHSSSYEQYF.

The chain recombines TRBV25-1 with TRBJ1-1; a possible D gene is TRBD1 (5 bases). The germline gives CDR1 MGHDK, CDR2 SYGVNS. This CDR3 comprises 14 residues. Trimming cost V 3 bases and J 7 bases, with 15 bases left between them. CDR3: CASSDTGGNLEAFF. The CDR3 bases are TGTGCCAGCAGTGATACCGGGGGAAACCTTGAAGCTTTCTTT.

This clonotype has at least ten counts. V usage is TRBV12-3 or TRBV12-4 and J usage is TRBJ2-4, with a tentative D call TRBD1 (5 bases). Trimming took 5 bases from V and 5 from J, leaving 7 bases between them. The CDR3 sequence is 12 residues long. CDR3 nucleotide sequence: TGTGCCAGCAGTCAGGGCCAAAACATTCAGTACTTC. Translated, it gives CASSQGQNIQYF.

The V call is TRBV30, the J call TRBJ2-5; D remains unclear. Germline loops: CDR1 GTSNPN, CDR2 SVGIG (reference sequence). V lost 0 bases and J 4 bases, leaving 12 bases between the germline ends. The CDR3 spans 14 residues. CDR3 bases: TGTGCCTGGAGTGTACCCCCCGGCCGAGAGACCCAGTACTTC. This gives the protein CAWSVPPGRETQYF.

Regarding this clonotype: This may stem from a read error, because a much larger clone lies one nucleotide away. V is TRBV6-2 or TRBV6-3 and J is TRBJ1-5; 9 bases are a match to TRBD1. This CDR3 region has 16 residues. Germline V lookup: CDR1 MNHEY, CDR2 SVGEGT. J lost 6 bases, V lost 8 bases, and 14 bases had no gene match. The CDR3 loop is CASALSTGQGIQPQHF. CDR3 bases: TGTGCCAGCGCCCTTTCAACCGGACAGGGGATTCAGCCCCAGCATTTT.

This clonotype was detected ten times or more. V is TRBV12-3 or TRBV12-4 and J is TRBJ2-6; D perhaps matches TRBD1 (6 bases). The CDR3 spans 16 residues. The V end lost 8 bases, the J end lost 0 bases, and 14 bases lay between the germline ends. CDR3 in DNA: TGTGCCAGCGGACGGGAAGGGGGCTCTGGGGCCAACGTCCTGACTTTC. This gives the protein CASGREGGSGANVLTF.

This clonotype was detected ten times or more. V usage is TRBV3-1 and J usage is TRBJ1-5; the D is unclear. CDR1 and CDR2 (germline): LGHDT, YNNKEL (reference sequence). V lost 4 bases and J 4 bases, leaving 8 bases between the germline ends. The CDR3 has 13 residues. Here the CDR3 DNA reads TGTGCCAGCAGCCCAACCCCGAATCAGCCCCAGCATTTT. This encodes CASSPTPNQPQHF.

Ten or more counts support this clonotype. The chain recombines TRBV13 with TRBJ1-3; D gene unclear. There are 12 residues in the CDR3. Germline values: CDR1 PRHDT, CDR2 FYEKMQ (reference sequence). V was shortened by 2 bases and J by 7 bases, with 6 bases between the two germline ends. The CDR3 DNA reads as TGTGCCAGCAGCTTAATGGGGAACACCATATATTTT. Amino acid sequence: CASSLMGNTIYF.

The chain combines TRBV7-7 with TRBJ1-1, with 10 nucleotides matching TRBD1. In germline, CDR1 is SSHAT, CDR2 FNYEAQ (reference sequence). CDR3 length: 16 residues. The CDR3 bases are TGTGCTAACGTGGTTCCGGGACAGGGGTCTAACACTGAAGCTTTCTTT. As protein: CANVVPGQGSNTEAFF.

This clonotype came up many times. The chain is built from TRBV12-3 or TRBV12-4 and TRBJ2-1; 12 positions match TRBD2. The CDR3 sequence is 16 residues long. The V and J ends lost 7 bases and 2 bases, in that order; junction bases with no gene match: 6. The CDR3 sequence is CASNRLAGATYNEQFF. CDR3 nucleotides: TGTGCCAGCAACCGACTAGCGGGGGCTACCTACAATGAGCAGTTCTTC.

The chain recombines TRBV4-3 with TRBJ1-5; weak D call: TRBD1 (5 bases). Trimming stripped 0 bases from V and 0 bases from J, with 12 bases between. This CDR3 has 17 residues. The germline CDR1 and CDR2 sequences are LGHNA and YSLEER. The CDR3 sequence: CASSQEKQAYSNQPQHF. In nucleotides, the CDR3 is TGCGCCAGCAGCCAAGAAAAACAGGCATATAGCAATCAGCCCCAGCATTTT.

The chain has TRBV12-3 or TRBV12-4 and TRBJ2-1; 9 bases match TRBD1. The CDR3 length is 18 residues. The CDR3 DNA follows: TGTACCTGCAGCCCACCCCAAACGACAGGGGGTCCCTACAATGAGCAGTTCTTC. Residues: CTCSPPQTTGGPYNEQFF.

Many counts were recorded for this clonotype. The gene calls are TRBV20-1 and TRBJ2-3; TRBD2 aligns across 11 bases. Trimming took 0 bases from V and 0 from J; bases not matched to a gene: 14. Germline values: CDR1 DFQATT, CDR2 SNEGSKA (reference sequence). The CDR3 sequence is 20 residues long. CDR3 DNA: TGCAGTGCTAGAGATCAGGGGCTAGCGGGGGGTTTAATGAGCACAGATACGCAGTATTTT. This encodes CSARDQGLAGGLMSTDTQYF.

The V call is TRBV11-3, the J call TRBJ2-1; D is ambiguous. Deletions cut 0 bases from V and 6 bases from J, with 6 bases between. CDR3 length: 13 residues. The germline CDR1 and CDR2 sequences are SGHNT and YENEEA. The CDR3 region is CASSLETGNEQFF. The CDR3 DNA is TGTGCCAGCAGCTTAGAAACGGGCAATGAGCAGTTCTTC.

V usage is TRBV5-6 and J usage is TRBJ1-4, with TRBD1 identical over 7 bases. V lost 3 bases, J lost 7 bases, and 6 bases stayed unmatched. The CDR3 sequence is 14 residues long. Per the germline V gene, CDR1 is SGHDT and CDR2 is YYEEEE. This chain's CDR3 is CASSSGTVGEKLFF. Here the CDR3 DNA reads TGTGCCAGCAGCTCCGGGACAGTGGGTGAAAAACTGTTTTTT.

In this sample, this clonotype turned up many times. The chain employs TRBV3-1 and TRBJ2-3; the match to TRBD2 covers 7 bases. V shed 5 bases and J 2 bases; nucleotides not matched to a gene: 7. The CDR3 spans 15 residues. The germline gives CDR1 LGHDT, CDR2 YNNKEL (reference sequence). CDR3 DNA sequence: TGTGCCAGCAGCTCCCCGGGACTACCCACAGATACGCAGTATTTT. As protein: CASSSPGLPTDTQYF.

This clonotype has ten or more counts. The DNA of the CDR3 is TGTGCCAGCAGCCAAGTTCCCTCAGCCTACGAGCAGTACTTC. Translation: CASSQVPSAYEQYF. This chain links TRBV4-2 with TRBJ2-7; D remains unclear. In germline, CDR1 is LGHNA, CDR2 YNFKEQ. Between the trimmed V and J ends, which lost 1 base and 2 bases, there was a span of 9 bases. CDR3 length: 14 residues.